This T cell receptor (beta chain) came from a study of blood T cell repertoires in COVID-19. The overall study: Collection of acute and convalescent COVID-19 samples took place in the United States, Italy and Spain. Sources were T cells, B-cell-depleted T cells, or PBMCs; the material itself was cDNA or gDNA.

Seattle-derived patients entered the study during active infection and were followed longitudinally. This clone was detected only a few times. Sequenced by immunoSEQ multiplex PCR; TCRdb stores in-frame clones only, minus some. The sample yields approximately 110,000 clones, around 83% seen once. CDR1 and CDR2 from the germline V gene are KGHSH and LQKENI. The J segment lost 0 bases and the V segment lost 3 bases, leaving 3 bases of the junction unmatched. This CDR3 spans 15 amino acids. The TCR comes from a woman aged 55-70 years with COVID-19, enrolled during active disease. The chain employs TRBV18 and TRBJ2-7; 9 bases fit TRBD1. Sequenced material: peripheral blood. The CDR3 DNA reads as TGTGCCAGCTCACCGGGGACAGGGCTCTCCTACGAGCAGTACTTC. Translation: CASSPGTGLSYEQYF.